The next 20 T cell receptor beta chains were all read from a single sample in a study of cytomegalovirus exposure and HLA in healthy donors. Researchers ran the PCR with 60 Vbeta and 13 Jbeta primers. Produced via immunoSEQ multiplex PCR; TCRdb's table is partial and in-frame only. The sample records 150,000 to 200,000 clones, over 75% being singletons. The material sequenced was PBMCs. Source of these receptors: a female donor in good health and CMV-seronegative.

The rearrangement joins TRBV11-3 to TRBJ1-1, with 7 nucleotides matching TRBD1. Germline values: CDR1 SGHNT, CDR2 YENEEA. V gave up 5 bases and J gave up 4 bases; unmatched junction bases: 7. The CDR3 is 14 residues long. The CDR3 region is CASSPNRGITEAFF. The CDR3 DNA reads as TGTGCCAGCAGCCCAAACAGGGGAATCACTGAAGCTTTCTTT.

This sequence joins TRBV5-1 and TRBJ2-1, with D perhaps TRBD2 (6 bases). Per germline, CDR1 SGHRS and CDR2 YFSETQ. The ends were cut back, 1 base at V and 3 bases at J, with 14 bases in the middle. The CDR3 runs to 16 residues. CDR3 sequence: CASSLRAGSSYNEQFF. CDR3 sequence (DNA): TGCGCCAGCAGCTTGCGTGCCGGGAGCAGCTACAATGAGCAGTTCTTC.

The chain links TRBV9 to TRBJ2-5; TRBD2 matches 10 bases. The CDR3 is 16 residues long. Germline V gives CDR1 SGDLS, CDR2 YYNGEE. V shed 3 bases and J 0 bases; nucleotides not matched to a gene: 5. CDR3 region: CASSEGTSEYQETQYF. CDR3 coding DNA: TGTGCCAGCAGCGAGGGGACTAGCGAGTACCAAGAGACCCAGTACTTC.

V and J are TRBV7-9 and TRBJ1-2; D gene uncertain. Trimming removed 1 base at V and 4 bases at J, with 13 bases between. The CDR3 runs to 15 residues. Germline CDR1 SEHNR, CDR2 FQNEAQ (reference sequence). This CDR3 reads CASSLGPDEGYGYTF. In DNA form, the CDR3 reads TGTGCCAGCAGCTTAGGTCCAGACGAGGGCTATGGCTACACCTTC. The complete variable domain, with remaining parts taken from reference TRBV7-9 and TRBJ1-2, reads DTGVSQNPRHKITKRGQNVTFRCDPISEHNRLYWYRQTLGQGPEFLTYFQNEAQLEKSRLLSDRFSAERPKGSFSTLEIQRTEQGDSAMYLCASSLGPDEGYGYTFGSGTRLTVV.

The chain combines TRBV5-4 with TRBJ2-1, with 7 nucleotides matching TRBD2. V shed 2 bases and J 8 bases; nucleotides not matched to a gene: 10. This CDR3 has 15 residues. CDR1 and CDR2 (germline): SGHNT, YYREEE (reference sequence). The CDR3 DNA follows: TGTGCCAGCAGCTTTGGGGCGGGAGCGGGCGATGAGCAGTTCTTC. Translating gives CASSFGAGAGDEQFF.

The gene calls are TRBV9 and TRBJ1-3; D unclear. The CDR3 contains 15 residues. Trimming pared 0 bases from V and 1 base from J, leaving 8 bases between. Germline CDR1 SGDLS, CDR2 YYNGEE. The DNA of the CDR3 is TGTGCCAGCAGCGTAGACGGGGATTCTGGAAACACCATATATTTT. This gives the protein CASSVDGDSGNTIYF.

This rearrangement joins TRBV11-2 to TRBJ2-5; TRBD2 aligns across 13 bases. The CDR3 sequence is 14 residues long. Germline V gene lookup returns CDR1 SGHAT and CDR2 FQNNGV. The V gene end was trimmed by 6 bases and the J gene end by 4 bases; junction bases not matched to a gene: 2. The CDR3 nucleotides read TGTGCCAGCAGTGGACTAGCGGGAGTAGAGACCCAGTACTTC. This gives the protein CASSGLAGVETQYF. The variable domain in full, completed from reference TRBV11-2 and TRBJ2-5, reads EAGVAQSPRYKIIEKRQSVAFWCNPISGHATLYWYQQILGQGPKLLIQFQNNGVVDDSQLPKDRFSAERLKGVDSTLKIQPAKLEDSAVYLCASSGLAGVETQYFGPGTRLLVL.

The table lists this clone with a count of one. The chain carries TRBV19 and TRBJ1-2; 11 bases agree with TRBD1. The junction had 12 bases not matched to a gene; V was cut back by 5 bases and J by 13 bases. The CDR3 spans 14 residues. CDR1 and CDR2 (germline): LNHDA, SQIVND (reference sequence). CDR3 residues: CASSPGQGARKPTF. CDR3 nucleotides: TGTGCCAGTAGTCCTGGACAGGGGGCGCGTAAGCCCACCTTC.

The chain combines TRBV5-4 with TRBJ2-1; D is ambiguous. Trimming removed 4 bases from V and 0 bases from J, with 11 bases in between. CDR3 length: 15 residues. CDR1 is SGHNT and CDR2 is YYREEE in the germline V gene (reference sequence). CDR3 sequence (DNA): TGTGCCAGCAGCCCCCCCCACAGCTCCTACAATGAGCAGTTCTTC. It yields the protein CASSPPHSSYNEQFF.

This clone was seen a handful of times. The rearrangement links TRBV5-1 to TRBJ1-5, with a weak D call TRBD1 (6 bases). CDR1 and CDR2 (germline): SGHRS, YFSETQ. The CDR3 extends over 14 amino acids. The V and J ends lost 3 bases and 3 bases respectively, with 10 bases between them. CDR3 nucleotides: TGCGCCAGCAGCTCCGGACAGTCCAATCAGCCCCAGCATTTT. It codes for CASSSGQSNQPQHF.

This clone has only a few counts. V is TRBV5-1 and J is TRBJ2-3; TRBD2 matches at 9 bases. This CDR3 region has 15 residues. Per germline, CDR1 SGHRS and CDR2 YFSETQ. With 1 base clipped from V and 0 bases from J, the junction kept 0 bases outside the gene matches. CDR3 nucleotide sequence: TGCGCCAGCAGCTTGACTAGCGGGAGCACAGATACGCAGTATTTT. It specifies CASSLTSGSTDTQYF.

This chain uses TRBV5-1 with TRBJ2-7, with 8 positions matching TRBD2. The CDR3 has 14 amino acids. Unmatched junction bases numbered 8, after V lost 4 bases and J lost 5 bases. Looked up from germline, CDR1 is SGHRS and CDR2 is YFSETQ. For the CDR3, the DNA is TGCGCCAGCAGCCTTAGCGGGATGGTGAACGAGCAGTACTTC. It specifies CASSLSGMVNEQYF.

The chain joins TRBV6-5 to TRBJ2-1; 7 bases match TRBD1. The germline V gene encodes CDR1 MNHEY and CDR2 SVGAGI. V lost 6 bases and J lost 5; bases outside the gene matches: 10. The CDR3 contains 15 residues. CDR3 sequence: CASSLVRDSHNEQFF. The CDR3 nucleotides are TGTGCCAGCAGCCTTGTCCGGGACAGCCACAATGAGCAGTTCTTC.

The V gene is TRBV7-3, the J gene TRBJ2-7; possible D gene TRBD2, 6 bases. The V end was cut by 2 bases, the J end by 8 bases, with 10 bases between. This CDR3 is built from 12 residues. Germline CDR1 and CDR2: SGHTA and FQGTGA. CDR3 sequence (DNA): TGTGCCAGCAGCTTAGGGGACTCTAAGCAGTACTTC. Its translation: CASSLGDSKQYF.

The J gene is TRBJ2-3, the V gene TRBV5-1; 10 positions match TRBD2. The V gene end was trimmed by 0 bases and the J gene end by 4 bases; junction bases not matched to a gene: 8. The CDR3 runs 17 residues. CDR1 is SGHRS and CDR2 is YFSETQ in the germline V gene. CDR3 coding DNA: TGCGCCAGCAGCTTGGCCAAAAATAGCGGGGGGCCAGATACGCAGTATTTT. It encodes CASSLAKNSGGPDTQYF.

This clone came up a few times. The chain joins TRBV7-9 to TRBJ1-1; no firm D call. This CDR3 has 12 residues. Germline CDR1 is SEHNR and CDR2 is FQNEAQ (reference sequence). V lost 2 bases to trimming and J lost 2 bases, with 3 bases between them. The CDR3 region is CASSLINTEAFF. CDR3 DNA: TGTGCCAGCAGCTTAATAAACACTGAAGCTTTCTTT.

The chain uses TRBV7-9 and TRBJ1-4; 10 bases are shared with TRBD1. The CDR3 loop spans 15 amino acids. Germline CDR1 and CDR2: SEHNR and FQNEAQ (reference sequence). Germline trimming cut 5 bases from V and 7 bases from J; bases unmatched to any gene: 7. The CDR3 DNA sequence: TGTGCCAGCAGCCCCGGCGGACAGGGGGTTGAAAAACTGTTTTTT. Translation: CASSPGGQGVEKLFF.

In its sample, this clone was seen a few times. This chain uses TRBV27 with TRBJ2-3; D call uncertain. The CDR3 spans 17 residues. With 7 bases removed from V and 0 bases from J, the gap between germline ends came to 20 bases. The germline V gene encodes CDR1 MNHEY and CDR2 SMNVEV (reference sequence). The CDR3, as DNA: TGTGCCAGCAACCCCTTCAACCCACTCTCTAGCACAGATACGCAGTATTTT. Translating it yields CASNPFNPLSSTDTQYF.

The V gene is TRBV18, the J gene TRBJ2-7, with D uncertain. V lost 2 bases and J lost 0, with 8 bases in between. There are 14 residues in the CDR3. The germline CDR1 and CDR2 sequences are KGHSH and LQKENI. CDR3 loop: CASSPVASSYEQYF. The CDR3 nucleotides read TGTGCCAGCTCACCAGTGGCAAGCTCCTACGAGCAGTACTTC. Using reference TRBV18 and TRBJ2-7 for the parts outside the CDR3, the full variable domain is NAGVMQNPRHLVRRRGQEARLRCSPMKGHSHVYWYRQLPEEGLKFMVYLQKENIIDESGMPKERFSAEFPKEGPSILRIQQVVRGDSAAYFCASSPVASSYEQYFGPGTRLTVT.

This rearrangement joins TRBV19 to TRBJ1-4; maybe TRBD1 (6 bases). CDR1 and CDR2 (germline): LNHDA, SQIVND (reference sequence). This CDR3 has 13 amino acids. Deletions cut 11 bases from V and 7 bases from J, with 17 bases between. This CDR3 reads CASRGARAEKLFF. Written as DNA, the CDR3 is TGTGCCTCTCGGGGGGCGCGGGCTGAAAAACTGTTTTTT.